Below, 8 T cell receptor beta chains from the same sample are listed, as sequenced in a study of vaccination effects on CD4 cells after COVID-19. Antigen-specific CD4+ T cell clonotypes were called by their expansion after viral peptide-pool culture in ViraFEST. Having been cultured for ten to eleven days, the cells underwent CD4+ T cell isolation. These receptors lack a known antigen. Clones were sequenced by immunoSEQ multiplex PCR, and TCRdb holds only the in-frame ones, with some missing. The sample lists 55,000 to 70,000 clones; more than 80% were seen once. Sample: CD4+ T cells from PBMCs cultured with HCoV-229E spike peptides, taken before COVID-19 vaccination. The source is a human donor who received a COVID-19 vaccine.

This chain links TRBV5-5 with TRBJ1-1; D gene ambiguous. The V gene's germline CDR1 is SGHKS and CDR2 YYEKEE (reference sequence). Trimming pared 2 bases from V and 8 bases from J, leaving 19 bases between. The CDR3 is 15 amino acids. Written as DNA, the CDR3 is TGTGCCAGCAGCTTAGAAGGCACGACCCTTGAGGAAGCTTTCTTT. Its protein is CASSLEGTTLEEAFF.

The chain couples TRBV29-1 to TRBJ1-3; no definite D call. CDR3 length equals 13 residues. V shed 5 bases and J shed 8 bases, with 16 bases lying between them. The germline V gene encodes CDR1 SQVTM and CDR2 ANQGSEA. The DNA for the CDR3 is TGCAGCGTTCGGTTGACATCTTTGGACACCATATATTTT. It translates to CSVRLTSLDTIYF.

The chain employs TRBV6-2 or TRBV6-3 and TRBJ1-4; no firm D call. Germline lookup yields CDR1 MNHEY and CDR2 SVGEGT. V dropped 2 bases and J dropped 8 bases, with 9 bases sitting between them. The CDR3 extends over 13 amino acids. Written as DNA, the CDR3 is TGTGCCAGCAGTTACCCATACTCCGAAAAACTGTTTTTT. This sequence encodes CASSYPYSEKLFF.

The rearrangement joins TRBV12-5 to TRBJ2-4; D is possibly TRBD1 (7 bases). The length of the CDR3 is 17 residues. V was cut by 0 bases and J by 9 bases, with 21 bases left in between. Germline CDR1 and CDR2: LGHNT and FRNRAP. CDR3 nucleotide sequence: TGTGCTAGTGGTTTGGTAAAAGGAGGTACCCAGGGGGGCATTCAGTACTTC. As protein: CASGLVKGGTQGGIQYF.

V gene TRBV30 combines with J gene TRBJ1-1, with D unclear. The V gene's germline CDR1 is GTSNPN and CDR2 SVGIG (reference sequence). V was trimmed by 2 bases and J by 4 bases, leaving 8 bases between them. There are 12 residues in the CDR3. This CDR3 is CAWSSGFTEAFF. The CDR3, as DNA: TGTGCCTGGAGTTCGGGGTTCACTGAAGCTTTCTTT.

This chain connects TRBV6-5 to TRBJ1-5; 9 positions match TRBD1. Trimming removed 4 bases from V and 4 bases from J; junction bases left unmatched: 2. The CDR3 has 14 residues. Germline V lookup: CDR1 MNHEY, CDR2 SVGAGI. CDR3 nucleotides: TGTGCCAGCAGTTGGACAGGGGCGAATCAGCCCCAGCATTTT. This codes for CASSWTGANQPQHF.

The chain is built from TRBV10-3 and TRBJ1-1; no clear D. From germline, CDR1 is ENHRY and CDR2 SYGVKD. V dropped 4 bases and J dropped 0 bases, with 3 bases sitting between them. There are 12 residues in the CDR3. This chain's CDR3 is CAISAVNTEAFF. The CDR3 DNA sequence: TGTGCCATCAGTGCGGTGAACACTGAAGCTTTCTTT.

This chain connects TRBV7-9 to TRBJ2-3; 9 bases are shared with TRBD2. Germline V gives CDR1 SEHNR, CDR2 FQNEAQ (reference sequence). With V trimmed by 2 bases and J by 3 bases, 3 bases remained unmatched. The length of the CDR3 is 15 residues. CDR3 sequence (DNA): TGTGCCAGCAGCTTAAACAGCGGGGGGACAGATACGCAGTATTTT. Translated: CASSLNSGGTDTQYF.